Included here is one TCR beta chain sequence, with context. During active infection, Seattle patients enrolled and were then monitored through disease. The sample originates from a study of blood T cell repertoires in COVID-19. Study as a whole: Sample material is recorded as cDNA or gDNA derived from T cells, B-cell-depleted T cells, or PBMCs.

The length of the CDR3 is 14 residues. Trimming pared 4 bases from V and 5 bases from J, leaving 16 bases between. CDR1 is SGHKS, CDR2 YYEKEE, per germline (reference sequence). In the original analysis: How many nucleated cells were present was estimated from reference gene primer amplification. Profiled with immunoSEQ multiplex PCR; TCRdb holds only in-frame clones, not every one. V, J and clone size derive from that table, while D and trimming were established from the DNA sequence. Of some 230,000 clones listed, 86% are singletons. The clonotype comes from a woman aged 45 to 65 with COVID-19, enrolled during active disease. The specimen sequenced was peripheral blood. The rearrangement joins TRBV5-5 to TRBJ2-7; D is perhaps TRBD2 (5 bases). In DNA form, the CDR3 reads TGTGCCAGCAGCATTAGCGTCGGCGGCAACGAGCAGTACGTC. This codes for CASSISVGGNEQYV.